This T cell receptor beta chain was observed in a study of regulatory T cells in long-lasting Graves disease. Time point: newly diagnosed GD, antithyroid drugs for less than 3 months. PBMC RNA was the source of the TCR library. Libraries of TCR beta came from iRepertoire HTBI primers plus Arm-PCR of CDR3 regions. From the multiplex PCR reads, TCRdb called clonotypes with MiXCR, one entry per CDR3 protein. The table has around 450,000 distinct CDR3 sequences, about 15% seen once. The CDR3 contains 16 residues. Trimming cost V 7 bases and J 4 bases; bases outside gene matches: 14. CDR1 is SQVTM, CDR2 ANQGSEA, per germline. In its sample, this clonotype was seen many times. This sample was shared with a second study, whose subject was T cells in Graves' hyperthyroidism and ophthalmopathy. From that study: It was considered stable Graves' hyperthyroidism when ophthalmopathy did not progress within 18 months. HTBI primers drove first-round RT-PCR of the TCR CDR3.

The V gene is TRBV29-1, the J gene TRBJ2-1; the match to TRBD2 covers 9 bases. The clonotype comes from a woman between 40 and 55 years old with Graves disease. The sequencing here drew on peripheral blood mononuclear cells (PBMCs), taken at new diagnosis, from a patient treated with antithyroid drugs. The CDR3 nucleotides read TGCAGCGGGTACAGGGTCCTAGCGGGACTGTACAATGAGCAGTTCTTC. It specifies CSGYRVLAGLYNEQFF.